A single sample is the source of the 8 T cell receptor beta chains below, sequenced in a study of blood T cells in healthy people across ages. A second PCR of 7 to 11 cycles used a sample-barcoded 5' primer and a J-beta primer mix. TCRdb reprocessed the 5' RACE reads via MiXCR and lists one record per CDR3 protein. The table lists about a million distinct CDR3 sequences, 45% to 60% of them singletons. Sequencing was performed on blood. These receptors were obtained from a woman aged 55-70 years in good health.

In this sample, this clonotype turned up a few times. The chain recombines TRBV6-1 with TRBJ2-7; 8 bases align to TRBD2. V lost 6 bases to trimming and J lost 6 bases; unmatched junction nucleotides: 10. This CDR3 region has 14 residues. Germline values: CDR1 MNHNS, CDR2 SASEGT. CDR3 residues: CASRTGTSSPEQYF. In DNA, the CDR3 is TGTGCCAGCAGGACCGGGACTAGTTCCCCCGAGCAGTACTTC.

This chain links TRBV7-2 with TRBJ2-1, with TRBD1 identical over 10 bases. The trim removed 1 base at V and 8 bases at J, leaving 8 bases unmatched. Germline CDR1 reads SGHTA; CDR2 reads FQGNSA. CDR3 size: 16 residues. DNA of the CDR3: TGTGCCAGCAGCTTAGGGTGGCGACAGGGGGCCGATGAGCAGTTCTTC. Amino acid sequence: CASSLGWRQGADEQFF.

The chain combines TRBV4-3 with TRBJ2-3; 7 bases are shared with TRBD1. V dropped 8 bases and J dropped 2; count of bases not matched to a gene: 1. Germline CDR1 reads LGHNA; CDR2 reads YSLEER. This CDR3 is built from 12 residues. CDR3 sequence (DNA): TGCGCCAGCGGGACAGTCACAGATACGCAGTATTTT. Protein sequence: CASGTVTDTQYF.

The rearrangement links TRBV12-3 or TRBV12-4 to TRBJ2-3, with 8 bases that match TRBD1. The length of the CDR3 is 13 residues. V lost 5 bases and J lost 14; bases outside the gene matches: 12. The CDR3 DNA reads as TGTGCCAGCAGTACCAGCCCGACAGGGGCGACGTATTTT. Residues: CASSTSPTGATYF.

This clonotype was detected a few times. This sequence joins TRBV7-2 and TRBJ2-7; 8 nucleotides align to TRBD1. The V gene's germline CDR1 is SGHTA and CDR2 FQGNSA. The length of the CDR3 is 15 residues. Trimming removed 1 base from V and 2 bases from J; junction bases left unmatched: 4. The CDR3 spells CASSLGPGQAYEQYF. The CDR3 DNA sequence: TGTGCCAGCAGCTTAGGGCCGGGACAGGCCTACGAGCAGTACTTC.

This sequence joins TRBV29-1 and TRBJ2-1, with D tentatively TRBD1 (7 bases). This CDR3 comprises 12 residues. The V and J ends lost 4 bases and 13 bases respectively, with 17 bases between them. CDR1 is SQVTM, CDR2 ANQGSEA, per germline. The DNA of the CDR3 is TGCAGCGTTGGGAGGGGGCGCATGGGTCAGTTCTTC. Protein: CSVGRGRMGQFF.

This clonotype appeared a single time. J is TRBJ2-1 and V is TRBV4-3, with D possibly being TRBD1 (5 bases). V was shortened by 4 bases and J by 4 bases, with 11 bases between the two germline ends. Germline CDR1 LGHNA, CDR2 YSLEER. CDR3 length: 14 amino acids. The CDR3 sequence is CASSPERQYNEQFF. CDR3 DNA sequence: TGCGCCAGCAGCCCAGAGAGACAGTACAATGAGCAGTTCTTC.

V gene TRBV29-1 combines with J gene TRBJ1-2; D remains ambiguous. This CDR3 has 12 amino acids. Germline V gene data show CDR1 as SQVTM and CDR2 as ANQGSEA. Trimming stripped 0 bases from V and 4 bases from J, with 6 bases between. This CDR3 reads CSVEDISYGYTF. The CDR3 DNA reads as TGCAGCGTTGAAGATATCAGCTATGGCTACACCTTC.